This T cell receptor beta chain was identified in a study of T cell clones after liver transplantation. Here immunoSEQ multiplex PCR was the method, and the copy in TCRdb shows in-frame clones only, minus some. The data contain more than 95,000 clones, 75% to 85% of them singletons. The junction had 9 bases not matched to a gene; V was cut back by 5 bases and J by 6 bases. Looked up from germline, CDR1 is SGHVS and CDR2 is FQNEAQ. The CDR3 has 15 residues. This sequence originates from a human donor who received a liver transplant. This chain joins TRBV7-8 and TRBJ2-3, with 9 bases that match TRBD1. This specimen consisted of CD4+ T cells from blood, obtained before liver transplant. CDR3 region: CASSPTGGGLDTQYF. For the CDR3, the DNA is TGTGCCAGCAGCCCTACAGGGGGCGGCCTGGATACGCAGTATTTT.